Each of the 16 T cell receptor beta chains below was sequenced from the same sample in a study of blood T cell repertoires in COVID-19. Generated by immunoSEQ multiplex PCR, the TCRdb table keeps only in-frame clones and is missing some. The sample holds some 190,000 clones, 70% to 85% seen once. The specimen was peripheral blood. The receptor source for this set is a woman of 80 years or more with COVID-19, enrolled during active disease.

V gene TRBV2 combines with J gene TRBJ1-2; 7 nucleotides align to TRBD1. Germline lookup yields CDR1 SNHLY and CDR2 FYNNEI. Trimming at V came to 10 bases and at J to 5 bases, leaving 10 bases not matched to a gene. CDR3 length: 13 residues. CDR3 nucleotide sequence: TGTGCCACCACGGCAGGGGGGACGTATGGCTACACCTTC. Translating gives CATTAGGTYGYTF.

The rearrangement links TRBV27 to TRBJ2-3; 7 bases map to TRBD2. The V and J ends lost 5 bases and 3 bases, in that order; junction bases with no gene match: 5. Germline V gene data show CDR1 as MNHEY and CDR2 as SMNVEV (reference sequence). The CDR3 length is 14 residues. Written as DNA, the CDR3 is TGTGCCAGCAGTCTCAGGGAGGGAACAGATACGCAGTATTTT. It yields the protein CASSLREGTDTQYF.

The V call is TRBV5-4, the J call TRBJ2-5; 9 bases are shared with TRBD1. The trim removed 5 bases at V and 5 bases at J, leaving 10 bases unmatched. CDR1 and CDR2 from the germline V gene are SGHNT and YYREEE (reference sequence). This CDR3 region has 15 residues. The CDR3: CASSIPGQGRETQYF. The CDR3 DNA is TGTGCCAGCAGTATTCCGGGACAGGGAAGGGAGACCCAGTACTTC.

In its sample, this clone was seen many times. The V gene is TRBV10-3, the J gene TRBJ1-1; unclear D gene. Trimming removed 3 bases from V and 10 bases from J, with 18 bases in between. The CDR3 consists of 14 residues. Germline V lookup: CDR1 ENHRY, CDR2 SYGVKD. The CDR3 is CAISDTSAVAVAFF. CDR3 coding DNA: TGTGCCATCAGTGATACGTCTGCGGTGGCTGTAGCTTTCTTT.

As for this clone: The same CDR3 is also encoded by other DNA sequences in this sample. The chain uses TRBV5-1 and TRBJ2-3; D is possibly TRBD2 (6 bases). The ends were cut back, 0 bases at V and 6 bases at J, with 8 bases in the middle. Germline lookup yields CDR1 SGHRS and CDR2 YFSETQ. The CDR3 is made up of 13 amino acids. CDR3 DNA sequence: TGCGCCAGCAGCTTGGGTCGGGGGGATACGCAGTATTTT. Translated: CASSLGRGDTQYF.

The chain combines TRBV29-1 with TRBJ2-3; D perhaps matches TRBD2 (7 bases). The CDR3 is 11 amino acids. The V and J ends lost 7 bases and 5 bases respectively, with 10 bases between them. Germline V gene data show CDR1 as SQVTM and CDR2 as ANQGSEA. CDR3 bases: TGCAGCGGAGGGGGGGTAGATACGCAGTATTTT. It translates to CSGGGVDTQYF.

The chain couples TRBV2 to TRBJ2-7; possible D gene TRBD1, 6 bases. The CDR3 is made up of 15 amino acids. Trimming stripped 5 bases from V and 4 bases from J, with 18 bases between. Germline CDR1 and CDR2: SNHLY and FYNNEI. The CDR3 nucleotides are TGTGCCAGCAGTCGTACAGGGTCCGGGCCTTACGAGCAGTACTTC. Its protein is CASSRTGSGPYEQYF.

This chain joins TRBV7-6 and TRBJ1-2; D is unclear. CDR3 length equals 16 residues. V was clipped by 5 bases and J by 5 bases, with 21 bases between them. Per germline, CDR1 SGHVS and CDR2 FNYEAQ. For the CDR3, the DNA is TGTGCCAGCAGCCCCGGTGCCGGTCTCACGAAGTATGGCTACACCTTC. It is translated as CASSPGAGLTKYGYTF.

The J gene is TRBJ1-1, the V gene TRBV7-3; D is possibly TRBD1 (5 bases). This CDR3 comprises 13 residues. Germline V gives CDR1 SGHTA, CDR2 FQGTGA. The V gene lost 9 bases and the J gene lost 4 bases, with 15 bases spanning the gap. As DNA, the CDR3 is TGTGCCAGTAGCCTAGACAGTGGCACTGAAGCTTTCTTT. It is translated as CASSLDSGTEAFF.

This clone occurred once. The V gene is TRBV7-3, the J gene TRBJ1-1; D is possibly TRBD1 (6 bases). Germline CDR1 reads SGHTA; CDR2 reads FQGTGA. The CDR3 length is 15 residues. Trimming took off 2 bases at V and 0 bases at J, with 10 bases between the two ends. CDR3 DNA sequence: TGTGCCAGCAGCTTACAGGGGTCGATGAACACTGAAGCTTTCTTT. Protein sequence: CASSLQGSMNTEAFF.

This chain joins TRBV18 and TRBJ2-1; TRBD1 is a possible D gene (8 bases). V was clipped by 3 bases and J by 4 bases, with 16 bases between them. Germline CDR1 reads KGHSH; CDR2 reads LQKENI. This CDR3 region has 16 residues. The CDR3 nucleotides are TGTGCCAGCTCACCGGTCAACAGGGGGGGATACAATGAGCAGTTCTTC. Amino acid sequence: CASSPVNRGGYNEQFF.

This chain joins TRBV6-6 and TRBJ2-5; no reliable D call. Per the germline V gene, CDR1 is MNHNY and CDR2 is SVGAGI (reference sequence). There are 11 residues in the CDR3. V lost 8 bases and J 6 bases, leaving 10 bases between the germline ends. The CDR3 DNA reads TGTGCCAGCCAACTGTCGAAGACCCAGTACTTC. Translated, it gives CASQLSKTQYF.

The chain links TRBV13 to TRBJ2-7; D perhaps matches TRBD1 (7 bases). The V gene's germline CDR1 is PRHDT and CDR2 FYEKMQ (reference sequence). Between the trimmed V and J ends, which lost 7 bases and 2 bases, there was a span of 18 bases. The CDR3 extends over 15 amino acids. The CDR3 DNA is TGTGCCAGCAACAACCGGGGGACAGACCCCTACGAGCAGTACTTC. Encoded protein: CASNNRGTDPYEQYF.

This clone came up a few times. This chain links TRBV3-1 (or the pseudogene TRBV3-2) with TRBJ2-1; no reliable D call. The CDR3 consists of 12 residues. CDR1 LGHDT and CDR2 YNNKEL come from the germline V gene (reference sequence). The V and J ends lost 4 bases and 4 bases respectively, with 5 bases between them. CDR3 DNA: TGTGCCAGCAGCCTCATGTACAATGAGCAGTTCTTC. Translation: CASSLMYNEQFF.

The chain has TRBV5-1 and TRBJ2-5; D ambiguous. The V end lost 1 base, the J end lost 5 bases, and 12 bases lay between the germline ends. This CDR3 has 14 residues. CDR1 and CDR2 from the germline V gene are SGHRS and YFSETQ. The CDR3 sequence: CASSLIGSEETQYF. The CDR3 DNA sequence: TGCGCCAGCAGCTTGATCGGGTCCGAGGAGACCCAGTACTTC.

The chain uses TRBV5-1 and TRBJ1-1; 7 bases align to TRBD1. The CDR3 runs to 17 residues. V lost 5 bases to trimming and J lost 5 bases; unmatched junction nucleotides: 18. Per germline, CDR1 SGHRS and CDR2 YFSETQ. The CDR3 spells CASRYMTGIVANTEAFF. The CDR3 nucleotides read TGCGCCAGCAGATATATGACAGGGATTGTAGCTAATACTGAAGCTTTCTTT.